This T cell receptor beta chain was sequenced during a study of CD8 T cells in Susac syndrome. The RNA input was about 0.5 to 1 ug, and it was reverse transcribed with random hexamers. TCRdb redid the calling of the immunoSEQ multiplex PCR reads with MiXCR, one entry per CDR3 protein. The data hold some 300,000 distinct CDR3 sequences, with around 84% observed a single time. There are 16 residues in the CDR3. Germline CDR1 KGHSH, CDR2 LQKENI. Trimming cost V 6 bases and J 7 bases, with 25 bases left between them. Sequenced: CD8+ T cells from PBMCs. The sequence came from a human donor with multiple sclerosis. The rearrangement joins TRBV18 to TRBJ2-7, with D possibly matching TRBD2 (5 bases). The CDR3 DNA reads TGTGCCAGCTCCCCTGCCCCGGGGATCCGAGGTTTGGAGCAGTACTTC. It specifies CASSPAPGIRGLEQYF.